Following are 31 T cell receptor beta chains from one sample sequenced in a study of T-cell memory formation after mild COVID-19. TCRdb reprocessed the 5' RACE reads via MiXCR and lists one record per CDR3 protein. The repertoire consists of about 110,000 distinct CDR3 sequences, with over 15% occurring once and the leading ten covering around 28%. The sample consisted of PBMCs or a T cell subset sorted from them (not recorded which). These receptors originate from an adult woman who had mild COVID-19 (a few samples of this study predate the infection). Cell type and time point are not known.

The chain links TRBV12-3 or TRBV12-4 to TRBJ1-1; D may be TRBD1 (5 bases). The CDR3 contains 12 residues. Deletions cut 3 bases from V and 6 bases from J, with 8 bases between. This chain's CDR3 is CASSLRGAEAFF. In DNA, the CDR3 is TGTGCCAGCAGTTTGAGAGGGGCTGAAGCTTTCTTT.

The chain employs TRBV19 and TRBJ1-2; no clear D gene. In germline, CDR1 is LNHDA, CDR2 SQIVND (reference sequence). V gave up 5 bases and J gave up 6 bases, with 13 bases separating them. The CDR3 is made up of 13 amino acids. The CDR3 DNA follows: TGTGCCAGTAGTCCTCGAGTGGCGGATGGCTACACCTTC. This sequence encodes CASSPRVADGYTF.

This clonotype was counted only a few times. The chain links TRBV20-1 to TRBJ2-5; 7 nucleotides line up with TRBD2. Germline lookup yields CDR1 DFQATT and CDR2 SNEGSKA (reference sequence). CDR3 length: 16 amino acids. Unmatched junction bases numbered 12, after V lost 0 bases and J lost 5 bases. The chain's CDR3 is CSARDASGDWVETQYF. CDR3 nucleotides: TGCAGTGCTAGAGATGCTAGCGGAGACTGGGTGGAGACCCAGTACTTC.

V gene TRBV3-1 combines with J gene TRBJ1-4; no definite D call. Deletions cut 0 bases from V and 0 bases from J, with 8 bases between. The CDR3 spans 16 residues. CDR1 is LGHDT and CDR2 is YNNKEL in the germline V gene (reference sequence). The CDR3 nucleotides are TGTGCCAGCAGCCAAGATATCCGATCAACTAATGAAAAACTGTTTTTT. It encodes CASSQDIRSTNEKLFF.

The V call is TRBV11-1, the J call TRBJ2-5; D remains unclear. CDR1 and CDR2 (germline): SGHAT, FQDESV (reference sequence). V was clipped by 5 bases and J by 2 bases, with 21 bases between them. The CDR3 is 17 residues long. CDR3 region: CASSILSRLADQETQYF. Written as DNA, the CDR3 is TGTGCCAGCAGCATCTTGAGCCGGCTCGCAGATCAAGAGACCCAGTACTTC.

This clonotype has a handful of counts. This chain uses TRBV5-1 with TRBJ2-7; a weak D match, TRBD1 (6 bases). Germline CDR1 is SGHRS and CDR2 is YFSETQ. Trimming cost V 0 bases and J 0 bases, with 10 bases left between them. The CDR3 extends over 15 amino acids. In nucleotides, the CDR3 is TGCGCCAGCAGCTTGGCCGACAGGAGCTCCTACGAGCAGTACTTC. It yields the protein CASSLADRSSYEQYF. Drawing the rest from reference TRBV5-1 and TRBJ2-7, the complete variable domain is KAGVTQTPRYLIKTRGQQVTLSCSPISGHRSVSWYQQTPGQGLQFLFEYFSETQRNKGNFPGRFSGRQFSNSRSEMNVSTLELGDSALYLCASSLADRSSYEQYFGPGTRLTVT.

A few counts support this clonotype. V gene TRBV5-1 combines with J gene TRBJ2-7; the match to TRBD2 covers 13 bases. This CDR3 has 16 amino acids. Losses at the gene ends were 4 bases for V and 5 bases for J; bases not matched to a gene: 9. Germline V CDR1 and CDR2: SGHRS, YFSETQ. The CDR3 here is CASSPLRLAGGDEQYF. DNA of the CDR3: TGCGCCAGCAGCCCCCTAAGACTAGCGGGAGGTGACGAGCAGTACTTC. The variable domain in full, completed from reference TRBV5-1 and TRBJ2-7, reads KAGVTQTPRYLIKTRGQQVTLSCSPISGHRSVSWYQQTPGQGLQFLFEYFSETQRNKGNFPGRFSGRQFSNSRSEMNVSTLELGDSALYLCASSPLRLAGGDEQYFGPGTRLTVT.

The genes are TRBV12-3 or TRBV12-4 and TRBJ2-2, with 8 bases lining up with TRBD1. V lost 5 bases and J lost 0; bases outside the gene matches: 5. The CDR3 has 16 amino acids. CDR3 protein: CASSTGGGANTGELFF. The CDR3 bases are TGTGCCAGCAGTACAGGGGGAGGCGCGAACACCGGGGAGCTGTTTTTT.

This clonotype is labeled as medium-sized. The rearrangement joins TRBV20-1 to TRBJ2-7; D possibly corresponds to TRBD1 (6 bases). The CDR3 is 14 residues long. Germline values: CDR1 DFQATT, CDR2 SNEGSKA (reference sequence). The V end lost 5 bases, the J end lost 0 bases, and 14 bases lay between the germline ends. Here the CDR3 reads CSAERDTNSYEQYF. CDR3 in DNA: TGCAGTGCTGAAAGGGACACAAACTCCTACGAGCAGTACTTC.

J is TRBJ2-3 and V is TRBV12-3 or TRBV12-4; TRBD2 aligns across 11 bases. J was trimmed by 2 bases and V by 6 bases; bases with no gene match: 4. This CDR3 region has 15 residues. This CDR3 is CASRSSGRATDTQYF. The DNA of the CDR3 is TGTGCCAGCAGAAGTAGCGGGAGGGCCACAGATACGCAGTATTTT.

This clonotype has more than one count but fewer than ten. This chain uses TRBV9 with TRBJ2-1; a weak D match, TRBD2 (6 bases). Germline CDR1 is SGDLS and CDR2 is YYNGEE. V shed 0 bases and J shed 0 bases, with 13 bases lying between them. CDR3 length: 17 residues. The CDR3 is CASSVAYGSGSYNEQFF. For the CDR3, the DNA is TGTGCCAGCAGCGTAGCTTACGGTAGCGGCTCCTACAATGAGCAGTTCTTC.

This clonotype has only a few counts. This sequence joins TRBV6-5 and TRBJ2-5, with D perhaps TRBD1 (6 bases). This CDR3 comprises 15 residues. Germline V gene sequence: CDR1 MNHEY, CDR2 SVGAGI. V was shortened by 2 bases and J by 2 bases, with 12 bases between the two germline ends. The CDR3 bases are TGTGCCAGCAGTTACATCGGACAGCCACAAGAGACCCAGTACTTC. Its translation is CASSYIGQPQETQYF.

The sample holds many counts of this clonotype. In DNA form, the CDR3 reads TGCGCCAGCAGCCGAGCAAGAAGCTCCTACAATGAGCAGTTCTTC. It is translated as CASSRARSSYNEQFF. This rearrangement joins TRBV5-1 to TRBJ2-1; D is unresolved. CDR1 and CDR2 from the germline V gene are SGHRS and YFSETQ. The V end lost 4 bases, the J end lost 0 bases, and 11 bases lay between the germline ends. This CDR3 region has 15 residues. Based on the CDR3 plus reference TRBV5-1 and TRBJ2-1, the full variable domain is KAGVTQTPRYLIKTRGQQVTLSCSPISGHRSVSWYQQTPGQGLQFLFEYFSETQRNKGNFPGRFSGRQFSNSRSEMNVSTLELGDSALYLCASSRARSSYNEQFFGPGTRLTVL.

This clonotype was seen a few times. The chain combines TRBV27 with TRBJ2-7; D remains ambiguous. The germline gives CDR1 MNHEY, CDR2 SMNVEV (reference sequence). Trimming removed 6 bases from V and 3 bases from J, with 6 bases in between. CDR3 length: 11 amino acids. CDR3 in DNA: TGTGCCAGCAGCGATGTCTACGAGCAGTACTTC. Amino acids: CASSDVYEQYF.

This clonotype has just a few counts. The rearrangement links TRBV6-5 to TRBJ2-7; 9 bases agree with TRBD2. The CDR3 runs 15 residues. With 6 bases clipped from V and 6 bases from J, the junction kept 12 bases outside the gene matches. CDR1 and CDR2 (germline): MNHEY, SVGAGI. The CDR3 DNA is TGTGCCAGCAGAGAACATAGCGGGAGTTATGCCGAGCAGTACTTC. It encodes CASREHSGSYAEQYF.

This clonotype was detected ten times or more. This rearrangement joins TRBV12-3 or TRBV12-4 to TRBJ1-1, with no clear D. The CDR3 totals 15 residues. V was cut by 6 bases and J by 0 bases, with 14 bases left in between. The CDR3 sequence: CASSAQVRMNTEAFF. CDR3 nucleotides: TGTGCCAGCAGCGCCCAGGTTCGCATGAACACTGAAGCTTTCTTT.

The sample holds a few counts of this clonotype. This chain links TRBV6-5 with TRBJ2-7; 7 bases are shared with TRBD1. CDR1 MNHEY and CDR2 SVGAGI come from the germline V gene. This CDR3 spans 14 amino acids. Trimming took 6 bases from V and 1 from J; bases not matched to a gene: 6. The CDR3 sequence: CASRELDRSYEQYF. The CDR3 bases are TGTGCCAGCAGGGAGTTGGACAGGTCCTACGAGCAGTACTTC.

This clonotype was detected a few times. The rearrangement uses TRBV7-8 and TRBJ1-2, with 7 bases lining up with TRBD1. Trimming took 1 base from V and 4 from J; bases not matched to a gene: 18. This CDR3 is 19 amino acids long. Germline-derived CDR1 and CDR2 are SGHVS and FQNEAQ. CDR3 residues: CASSLVQRRRDSPGYGYTF. DNA for the CDR3: TGTGCCAGCAGCTTAGTCCAGAGACGAAGGGACAGCCCTGGCTATGGCTACACCTTC.

This clonotype was observed a handful of times. J is TRBJ2-7 and V is TRBV4-1, with a weak D call TRBD2 (5 bases). V lost 0 bases and J 2 bases, leaving 11 bases between the germline ends. CDR1 is MGHRA, CDR2 YSYEKL, per germline. The CDR3 loop spans 15 amino acids. CDR3 region: CASSQDRGPTYEQYF. CDR3 nucleotides: TGCGCCAGCAGCCAAGATCGAGGGCCCACCTACGAGCAGTACTTC.

The sample holds many counts of this clonotype. The chain couples TRBV12-3 or TRBV12-4 to TRBJ2-3; the D gene is possibly TRBD1 (6 bases). V gave up 8 bases and J gave up 2 bases, with 14 bases separating them. The CDR3 covers 14 residues. CDR3: CASDFGQNTDTQYF. CDR3 DNA: TGTGCCAGCGACTTTGGACAGAACACAGATACGCAGTATTTT.

This clonotype came up a few times. CDR3 in DNA: TGTGCCAGTAACCTATTGGGGGACTATGGCTACACCTTC. Translated: CASNLLGDYGYTF. This rearrangement joins TRBV19 to TRBJ1-2; perhaps TRBD1 as D (5 bases). Per germline, CDR1 LNHDA and CDR2 SQIVND (reference sequence). The ends were cut back, 7 bases at V and 3 bases at J, with 12 bases in the middle. This CDR3 is built from 13 residues.

The chain recombines TRBV10-3 with TRBJ1-2, with 7 bases fitting TRBD1. The CDR3 sequence is 16 residues long. Germline-derived CDR1 and CDR2 are ENHRY and SYGVKD. Losses at the gene ends were 2 bases for V and 4 bases for J; bases not matched to a gene: 10. CDR3 sequence: CAISERPGQFIYGYTF. CDR3 nucleotides: TGTGCCATCAGTGAGCGCCCGGGACAGTTTATCTATGGCTACACCTTC.

The chain employs TRBV5-1 and TRBJ2-7; 8 bases line up with TRBD1. The germline CDR1 and CDR2 sequences are SGHRS and YFSETQ. J lost 7 bases, V lost 4 bases, and 16 bases had no gene match. CDR3 length: 16 amino acids. This CDR3 reads CASSPGAGTGEFEQYF. The DNA for the CDR3 is TGCGCCAGCAGCCCGGGGGCCGGGACAGGAGAATTTGAGCAGTACTTC.

This clonotype was seen a handful of times. The V and J genes are TRBV14 and TRBJ1-2; D perhaps matches TRBD1 (5 bases). Germline CDR1 and CDR2: SGHDN and FVKESK. Trimming pared 4 bases from V and 6 bases from J, leaving 15 bases between. The CDR3 loop spans 14 amino acids. The CDR3 protein is CASSPDRGLHGYTF. CDR3 nucleotides: TGTGCCAGCAGCCCAGACCGGGGCCTCCATGGCTACACCTTC.

This clonotype was observed a handful of times. J is TRBJ2-7 and V is TRBV27, with TRBD2 matching over 9 bases. V shed 7 bases, J shed 1 base, and the junction held 8 bases outside the gene matches. This CDR3 is 15 amino acids long. Germline loops: CDR1 MNHEY, CDR2 SMNVEV (reference sequence). CDR3 region: CASKLAGWVSYEQYF. The CDR3 DNA sequence: TGTGCCAGCAAGCTAGCGGGATGGGTTTCCTACGAGCAGTACTTC.

The chain uses TRBV19 and TRBJ1-2, with 7 positions matching TRBD1. Germline assignment: CDR1 LNHDA and CDR2 SQIVND (reference sequence). Trimming took 4 bases from V and 3 from J; bases not matched to a gene: 8. There are 15 residues in the CDR3. CDR3 amino acids: CASSTNRGPHYGYTF. The DNA of the CDR3 is TGTGCCAGTAGTACAAACAGGGGACCGCACTATGGCTACACCTTC.

The CDR3, as DNA: TGTGCCAGCAGGACAGGGGTCTCCTACGAGCAGTACTTC. This sequence encodes CASRTGVSYEQYF. This sequence joins TRBV2 and TRBJ2-7, with 8 positions matching TRBD1. The CDR3 length is 13 residues. V gave up 6 bases and J gave up 0 bases; unmatched junction bases: 1. Germline CDR1 reads SNHLY; CDR2 reads FYNNEI.

The V gene is TRBV5-1, the J gene TRBJ2-1, with D perhaps being TRBD1 or TRBD2 (6 bases each). From germline, CDR1 is SGHRS and CDR2 YFSETQ. There are 17 residues in the CDR3. Trimming took off 5 bases at V and 2 bases at J, with 20 bases between the two ends. The DNA for the CDR3 is TGCGCCAGCAGTTCCGGGAGTGGGGGGCTCACCTACAATGAGCAGTTCTTC. It encodes CASSSGSGGLTYNEQFF. Full variable domain (outside the CDR3, taken from reference TRBV5-1 and TRBJ2-1): KAGVTQTPRYLIKTRGQQVTLSCSPISGHRSVSWYQQTPGQGLQFLFEYFSETQRNKGNFPGRFSGRQFSNSRSEMNVSTLELGDSALYLCASSSGSGGLTYNEQFFGPGTRLTVL.

The chain joins TRBV11-2 to TRBJ2-1, with TRBD1 identical over 9 bases. The CDR3 runs to 15 residues. Looked up from germline, CDR1 is SGHAT and CDR2 is FQNNGV. J was trimmed by 4 bases and V by 4 bases; bases with no gene match: 5. CDR3 in amino acids: CASSSRDREYNEQFF. In DNA, the CDR3 is TGTGCCAGCAGCTCCCGGGACAGGGAGTACAATGAGCAGTTCTTC.

J is TRBJ2-3 and V is TRBV6-4; 7 bases map to TRBD2. V was clipped by 3 bases and J by 1 base; unmatched bases: 7. The CDR3 runs to 16 residues. CDR1 is MRHNA and CDR2 is SNTAGT in the germline V gene. The CDR3 loop is CASSERLSGGTDTQYF. The DNA of the CDR3 is TGTGCCAGCAGTGAAAGGCTGAGCGGGGGCACAGATACGCAGTATTTT.

This clonotype was seen only a few times. The chain combines TRBV20-1 with TRBJ2-7, with TRBD2 matching 7 bases. Per germline, CDR1 DFQATT and CDR2 SNEGSKA (reference sequence). With V trimmed by 6 bases and J by 4 bases, 21 bases remained unmatched. This CDR3 has 17 residues. For the CDR3, the DNA is TGCAGTGCACGATCAGCCTCGCGACCTCGGGGAGGGTACGAGCAGTACTTC. It yields the protein CSARSASRPRGGYEQYF.